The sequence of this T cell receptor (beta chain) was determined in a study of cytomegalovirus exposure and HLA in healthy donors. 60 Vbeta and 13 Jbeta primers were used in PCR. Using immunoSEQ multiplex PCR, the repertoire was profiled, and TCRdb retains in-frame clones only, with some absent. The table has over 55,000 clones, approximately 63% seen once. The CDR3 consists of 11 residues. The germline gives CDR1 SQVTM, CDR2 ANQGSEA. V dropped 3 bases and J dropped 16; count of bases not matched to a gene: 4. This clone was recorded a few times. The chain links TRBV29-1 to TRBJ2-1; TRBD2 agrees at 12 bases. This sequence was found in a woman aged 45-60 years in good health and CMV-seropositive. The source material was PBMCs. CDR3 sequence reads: CSVETSGSYFF. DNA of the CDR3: TGCAGCGTTGAGACTAGCGGGAGTTACTTCTTC.